These 16 T cell receptor beta chains came from one sample sequenced in a study of precursors of human CD4 cytotoxic T cells. Bulk UMI-based sequencing covered sorted CD4+ central memory, effector memory, IL-7R-high and IL-7R-negative TEMRA subsets. TCRdb reprocessed the reads with MiXCR, giving one entry per CDR3 protein. The sample contains more than 95 distinct CDR3 sequences, approximately 52% of which appear only once. The sample taken for sequencing was memory CD4+ T cells from blood (PBMCs). These TCRs come from a human donor in good health.

By share of the sample, this clonotype is hyperexpanded. This chain joins TRBV20-1 and TRBJ1-6, with D tentatively TRBD1 (5 bases). This CDR3 is built from 14 residues. V dropped 5 bases and J dropped 5 bases, with 13 bases sitting between them. Germline values: CDR1 DFQATT, CDR2 SNEGSKA (reference sequence). The DNA of the CDR3 is TGCAGTGCTGGTCAGGGTCCGAATAATTCACCCCTCCACTTT. This encodes CSAGQGPNNSPLHF.

V and J are TRBV4-1 and TRBJ1-4; 8 bases agree with TRBD1. Germline-derived CDR1 and CDR2 are MGHRA and YSYEKL. This CDR3 region has 16 residues. The ends lost 4 bases at V and 8 bases at J; junction bases unmatched: 12. The CDR3 is CASSPASGQAREKLFF. CDR3 DNA: TGCGCCAGCAGCCCTGCATCGGGACAGGCGCGGGAAAAACTGTTTTTT.

On this clonotype: This likely stems from a read error, as it lies one base from a far larger clone. The genes are TRBV11-3 and TRBJ2-7; D call uncertain. The CDR3 totals 14 residues. The germline CDR1 and CDR2 sequences are SGHNT and YENEEA. DNA for the CDR3: TGTGCCAGCCGCTTAACGGATAGCTCCTACGAGCAGTACTTC. Translating it yields CASRLTDSSYEQYF.

By share of the sample, this clonotype is large. This chain uses TRBV13 with TRBJ1-2; TRBD1 matches at 8 bases. The germline gives CDR1 PRHDT, CDR2 FYEKMQ (reference sequence). The CDR3 is made up of 14 amino acids. The ends lost 5 bases at V and 8 bases at J; junction bases unmatched: 10. The DNA for the CDR3 is TGTGCCAGCAGCACCAGCCCAGGGGGCCGGGGCTACACCTTC. It codes for CASSTSPGGRGYTF.

The rearrangement links TRBV2 to TRBJ2-5, with 7 bases lining up with TRBD1. Germline values: CDR1 SNHLY, CDR2 FYNNEI. The CDR3 contains 13 residues. Losses at the gene ends were 4 bases for V and 9 bases for J; bases not matched to a gene: 8. The CDR3 spells CASSATGAPAQYF. CDR3 DNA: TGTGCCAGCAGTGCCACAGGGGCACCGGCCCAGTACTTC.

On this clonotype: This likely comes from a read error, as the CDR3 has no conserved phenylalanine or tryptophan at its end. The chain joins TRBV27 to TRBJ1-6; D unclear. Germline V lookup: CDR1 MNHEY, CDR2 SMNVEV (reference sequence). V was clipped by 3 bases and J by 8 bases, with 8 bases between them. This CDR3 region has 13 residues. DNA of the CDR3: TGTGCCAGCAGTTTGAGATCTTATTCACCCCTCCACGTT. This translates into CASSLRSYSPLHV.

The chain employs TRBV5-1 and TRBJ1-5, with D perhaps TRBD1 (6 bases). With 5 bases removed from V and 3 bases from J, the gap between germline ends came to 15 bases. The germline CDR1 and CDR2 sequences are SGHRS and YFSETQ. There are 15 residues in the CDR3. The CDR3 loop is CASRLEAGDNQPQHF. CDR3 DNA sequence: TGCGCCAGCAGACTGGAGGCAGGGGACAATCAGCCCCAGCATTTT.

For this clonotype: This could be a read error, since a much larger clone is one nucleotide away. The chain recombines TRBV28 with TRBJ2-7; D is uncertain. The germline CDR1 and CDR2 sequences are MDHEN and SYDVKM. CDR3 length equals 13 residues. The germline V and J ends were trimmed by 6 bases and 5 bases, with 14 bases remaining between them. The CDR3: CASRQFIQDEQYF. The DNA for the CDR3 is TGTGCCAGCAGGCAGTTCATCCAGGACGAGCAGTACTTC. Supplemented by reference TRBV28 and TRBJ2-7, the full variable domain reads DVKVTQSSRYLVKRTGEKVFLECVQDMDHENMFWYRQDPGLGLRLIYFSYDVKMKEKGDIPEGYSVSREKKERFSLILESASTNQTSMYLCASRQFIQDEQYFGPGTRLTVT.

The genes are TRBV2 and TRBJ2-5; tentative D call: TRBD2 (6 bases). This CDR3 comprises 15 residues. Trimming removed 1 base at V and 5 bases at J, with 14 bases between. CDR1 SNHLY and CDR2 FYNNEI come from the germline V gene. CDR3 in amino acids: CASSEGRRARETQYF. In nucleotides, the CDR3 is TGTGCCAGCAGTGAAGGGCGGAGGGCTCGGGAGACCCAGTACTTC.

This clonotype was counted a single time. The chain couples TRBV7-2 to TRBJ2-1; D unclear. The V end was cut by 1 base, the J end by 10 bases, with 8 bases between. Germline V lookup: CDR1 SGHTA, CDR2 FQGNSA. The CDR3 is made up of 12 amino acids. CDR3 DNA sequence: TGTGCCAGCAGCTTAGTGAGCTTCGAGCAGTTCTTC. Protein product: CASSLVSFEQFF.

This clonotype has a single count. This chain links TRBV6-6 with TRBJ2-5, with D unresolved. Between the trimmed V and J ends, which lost 8 bases and 1 base, there was a span of 8 bases. This CDR3 is 12 amino acids long. Germline V gene lookup returns CDR1 MNHNY and CDR2 SVGAGI (reference sequence). The CDR3 bases are TGTGCCAGCTCTGCAGTCCAAGAGACCCAGTACTTC. As protein: CASSAVQETQYF.

The rearrangement uses TRBV20-1 and TRBJ2-3, with 10 positions matching TRBD2. CDR3 length equals 14 residues. Germline V CDR1 and CDR2: DFQATT, SNEGSKA (reference sequence). V lost 6 bases and J lost 3; bases outside the gene matches: 6. This CDR3 reads CSADTAGGTDTQYF. DNA for the CDR3: TGCAGTGCGGATACAGCGGGGGGGACAGATACGCAGTATTTT.

By sample share, this clonotype is large (0.1 to 1%). The chain has TRBV6-5 and TRBJ1-2; D perhaps matches TRBD1 (6 bases). Trimming cost V 5 bases and J 9 bases, with 13 bases left between them. Germline loops: CDR1 MNHEY, CDR2 SVGAGI. The CDR3 sequence is 12 residues long. The CDR3 here is CASSGGHLRYTF. CDR3 in DNA: TGTGCCAGCAGTGGGGGACACTTGCGCTACACCTTC.

J is TRBJ1-6 and V is TRBV5-1, with 7 bases identical to TRBD1. Looked up from germline, CDR1 is SGHRS and CDR2 is YFSETQ. The trim removed 7 bases at V and 6 bases at J, leaving 7 bases unmatched. The CDR3 is 14 amino acids. The CDR3 DNA follows: TGCGCCAGCGCGAGGGACAGTATTAATTCACCCCTCCACTTT. Its translation is CASARDSINSPLHF.

This chain connects TRBV13 to TRBJ2-5; D is perhaps TRBD2 (6 bases). V was clipped by 4 bases and J by 0 bases, with 15 bases between them. The CDR3 extends over 16 amino acids. CDR1 is PRHDT, CDR2 FYEKMQ, per germline (reference sequence). The CDR3 here is CASSSVAGTYQETQYF. The CDR3 DNA is TGTGCCAGCAGCTCCGTTGCGGGGACGTACCAAGAGACCCAGTACTTC.

The chain uses TRBV12-3 or TRBV12-4 and TRBJ1-1; possibly TRBD1 for D (5 bases). The CDR3 contains 12 residues. The germline V and J ends were trimmed by 6 bases and 6 bases, with 11 bases remaining between them. This CDR3 reads CASSPGYAEAFF. Written as DNA, the CDR3 is TGTGCCAGCAGCCCAGGGTACGCTGAAGCTTTCTTT.